These 28 T cell receptor beta chains came from one sample sequenced in a study of T cells in Graves' hyperthyroidism and ophthalmopathy. RNA transcripts provided the source from which TCR beta CDR3 regions were amplified. Researchers ran a first-round RT-PCR on the TCR CDR3 using the HTBI primer set. TCRdb re-derived calls from the multiplex PCR reads in MiXCR, one entry per CDR3 protein. The data show hundreds of thousands of distinct CDR3 sequences, about 17% seen once. The sequenced sample consisted of blood. The receptors originated from a woman aged 25 to 45 with Graves' hyperthyroidism.

This clonotype came up a few times. A much bigger clone sits one base away, suggesting this may be a read error. The gene calls are TRBV30 and TRBJ1-2; 7 bases match TRBD1. The junction had 9 bases not matched to a gene; V was cut back by 5 bases and J by 6 bases. The CDR3 consists of 13 residues. In germline, CDR1 is GTSNPN, CDR2 SVGIG (reference sequence). DNA for the CDR3: TGTGCCTGGGGTGGACAGGTGATCGATGGCTACACCTTC. Protein product: CAWGGQVIDGYTF.

This clonotype was observed many times. The V call is TRBV2, the J call TRBJ2-7; D gene unclear. CDR1 and CDR2 (germline): SNHLY, FYNNEI. CDR3 length: 12 amino acids. Trimming left V 6 bases short and J 5 bases short, with 11 bases between. The CDR3: CASSQDPNEQYF. DNA for the CDR3: TGTGCCAGCAGCCAGGACCCGAACGAGCAGTACTTC.

This clonotype has a count of ten or more. The chain carries TRBV2 and TRBJ2-3; 11 nucleotides line up with TRBD2. CDR1 and CDR2 (germline): SNHLY, FYNNEI. J gave up 8 bases and V 7 bases, and 8 bases lay outside the gene matches. This CDR3 has 14 residues. In DNA form, the CDR3 reads TGTGCCAGCATTGAGTCTAGCGGGAGGATTACGCAGTATTTT. It yields the protein CASIESSGRITQYF.

This clonotype was counted at least ten times. The chain has TRBV6-1 and TRBJ1-1; D might be TRBD1 (6 bases). V lost 6 bases, J lost 10 bases, and 15 bases lay in between. The CDR3 loop spans 12 amino acids. CDR1 is MNHNS and CDR2 is SASEGT in the germline V gene. The CDR3 loop is CASSPTGTGAFF. For the CDR3, the DNA is TGTGCCAGCAGCCCCACAGGGACGGGAGCTTTCTTT.

This clonotype was recorded many times. J is TRBJ1-6 and V is TRBV30; D uncertain. This CDR3 spans 14 amino acids. The V end lost 2 bases, the J end lost 10 bases, and 15 bases lay between the germline ends. Germline V gene data show CDR1 as GTSNPN and CDR2 as SVGIG (reference sequence). This CDR3 reads CAWSPGRAGSPLHF. Here the CDR3 DNA reads TGTGCCTGGAGTCCTGGGCGGGCTGGCTCACCCCTCCACTTT.

This clonotype was recorded at least ten times. The chain employs TRBV20-1 and TRBJ2-1; D gene uncertain. The CDR3 sequence is 14 residues long. Germline V gene data show CDR1 as DFQATT and CDR2 as SNEGSKA (reference sequence). Deletions cut 0 bases from V and 1 base from J, with 7 bases between. Here the CDR3 reads CSAREEISYNEQFF. The DNA for the CDR3 is TGCAGTGCTAGAGAAGAGATATCCTACAATGAGCAGTTCTTC.

This clonotype was recorded at least ten times. The V gene is TRBV3-1, the J gene TRBJ1-5; D perhaps matches TRBD1 (5 bases). With 2 bases removed from V and 7 bases from J, the gap between germline ends came to 15 bases. Germline V gives CDR1 LGHDT, CDR2 YNNKEL (reference sequence). This CDR3 is built from 15 residues. CDR3 residues: CASSQSAGSDQPQHF. Here the CDR3 DNA reads TGTGCCAGCAGCCAATCCGCAGGGTCCGACCAGCCCCAGCATTTT.

This clonotype was found many times. This rearrangement joins TRBV18 to TRBJ1-6; no definite D call. In germline, CDR1 is KGHSH, CDR2 LQKENI. There are 14 residues in the CDR3. The V and J ends lost 4 bases and 7 bases respectively, with 11 bases between them. CDR3 sequence: CASSLGKPNSPLHF. CDR3 DNA: TGTGCCAGCTCACTAGGGAAACCGAATTCACCCCTCCACTTT.

This clonotype was counted at least ten times. The rearrangement links TRBV6-1 to TRBJ2-4, with D tentatively TRBD1 (6 bases). The CDR3 has 13 residues. In germline, CDR1 is MNHNS, CDR2 SASEGT. The V and J ends lost 4 bases and 9 bases respectively, with 13 bases between them. DNA for the CDR3: TGTGCCAGCAGTGCCACAGGGAAAGCCATTCAGTACTTC. This sequence encodes CASSATGKAIQYF.

The V gene is TRBV5-1, the J gene TRBJ2-7, with D maybe TRBD1 (5 bases). Germline V lookup: CDR1 SGHRS, CDR2 YFSETQ. V lost 0 bases and J 6 bases, leaving 19 bases between the germline ends. This CDR3 comprises 16 residues. The CDR3 nucleotides are TGCGCCAGCAGCTTGGTACTTGTAACGCAGGGTTCCGAGCAGTACTTC. Its protein is CASSLVLVTQGSEQYF.

This clonotype was counted at least ten times. CDR3 nucleotides: TGTGCCAGCGCATACGGGGCCTACAATGAGCAGTTCTTC. Translation: CASAYGAYNEQFF. The genes are TRBV28 and TRBJ2-1; TRBD2 might be the D (5 bases). The V gene's germline CDR1 is MDHEN and CDR2 SYDVKM. The CDR3 is 13 amino acids. V shed 8 bases and J shed 2 bases, with 10 bases lying between them.

In this sample, this clonotype turned up many times. This chain joins TRBV27 and TRBJ1-1; perhaps TRBD1 as D (5 bases). Trimming took off 5 bases at V and 1 base at J, with 14 bases between the two ends. The germline CDR1 and CDR2 sequences are MNHEY and SMNVEV (reference sequence). The CDR3 runs 15 residues. CDR3 region: CASSLGAAQNTEAFF. In DNA form, the CDR3 reads TGTGCCAGCAGTCTAGGGGCCGCCCAGAACACTGAAGCTTTCTTT.

Ten or more counts support this clonotype. The chain carries TRBV2 and TRBJ1-5; no clear D gene. This CDR3 has 16 amino acids. The germline V gene encodes CDR1 SNHLY and CDR2 FYNNEI. The V end lost 3 bases, the J end lost 7 bases, and 19 bases lay between the germline ends. For the CDR3, the DNA is TGTGCCAGCAGTGACTGGGGAGGGATGGACCTGCAGCCCCAGCATTTT. Encoded protein: CASSDWGGMDLQPQHF.

For this clonotype: One base away lies a much larger clone, so this may be a sequencing read error. The chain carries TRBV28 and TRBJ2-6; perhaps TRBD1 as D (6 bases). CDR1 is MDHEN and CDR2 is SYDVKM in the germline V gene. The CDR3 length is 19 residues. The CDR3 DNA sequence: TGTGCCAGCAGTCACCCGACAGGCAAGCCCGTCTCTGGGGCCTACGTCCTGACTTTC. This codes for CASSHPTGKPVSGAYVLTF.

A few counts support this clonotype. The chain employs TRBV9 and TRBJ2-2; D possibly corresponds to TRBD1 (5 bases). The germline V gene encodes CDR1 SGDLS and CDR2 YYNGEE. This CDR3 has 15 amino acids. V lost 4 bases and J 0 bases, leaving 10 bases between the germline ends. CDR3 residues: CASSSPRANTGELFF. The CDR3 nucleotides read TGTGCCAGCAGCTCCCCCAGGGCGAACACCGGGGAGCTGTTTTTT.

This clonotype was seen many times. This rearrangement joins TRBV6-2 or TRBV6-3 to TRBJ1-1, with a tentative D call TRBD1 (6 bases). CDR3 size: 15 residues. The V and J ends lost 6 bases and 4 bases respectively, with 18 bases between them. CDR1 and CDR2 (germline): MNHEY, SVGEGT. The CDR3 here is CASRPQGRRITEAFF. For the CDR3, the DNA is TGTGCCAGCAGACCTCAGGGGCGCCGGATCACTGAAGCTTTCTTT.

Many counts were recorded for this clonotype. The chain recombines TRBV7-3 with TRBJ2-5; D gene uncertain. CDR3 length equals 14 residues. CDR1 is SGHTA, CDR2 FQGTGA, per germline. V shed 2 bases and J shed 5 bases, with 12 bases lying between them. This CDR3 reads CASSLWRFSETQYF. CDR3 DNA: TGTGCCAGCAGCTTATGGCGGTTTAGCGAGACCCAGTACTTC. Full variable domain (missing parts from reference TRBV7-3 and TRBJ2-5): GAGVSQTPSNKVTEKGKYVELRCDPISGHTALYWYRQSLGQGPEFLIYFQGTGAADDSGLPNDRFFAVRPEGSVSTLKIQRTERGDSAVYLCASSLWRFSETQYFGPGTRLLVL.

V gene TRBV19 combines with J gene TRBJ2-7; 9 nucleotides match TRBD2. With V trimmed by 4 bases and J by 0 bases, 7 bases remained unmatched. Germline V gene lookup returns CDR1 LNHDA and CDR2 SQIVND (reference sequence). The CDR3 consists of 16 residues. The CDR3 bases are TGTGCCAGTAGTAACCGAGCGGGAGGTTCCTCCTACGAGCAGTACTTC. Translating gives CASSNRAGGSSYEQYF.

The chain is built from TRBV19 and TRBJ1-1; D ambiguous. CDR3 length equals 14 residues. From germline, CDR1 is LNHDA and CDR2 SQIVND (reference sequence). The V and J ends lost 2 bases and 1 base respectively, with 8 bases between them. The CDR3: CASSIRGKNTEAFF. For the CDR3, the DNA is TGTGCCAGTAGTATAAGAGGCAAGAACACTGAAGCTTTCTTT.

The rearrangement joins TRBV11-3 to TRBJ2-7, with D perhaps assigned TRBD1 or TRBD2 (5 bases each). Germline CDR1 is SGHNT and CDR2 is YENEEA. V lost 1 base and J 3 bases, leaving 13 bases between the germline ends. The CDR3 is 15 amino acids. Written as DNA, the CDR3 is TGTGCCAGCAGCTTAGGGGACGGTCCTCTCTACGAGCAGTACTTC. Protein product: CASSLGDGPLYEQYF.

As to this clonotype: The final CDR3 position lacks the conserved phenylalanine or tryptophan, pointing to a likely read error. The chain joins TRBV28 to TRBJ1-5; D possibly corresponds to TRBD1 (5 bases). The CDR3 is made up of 14 amino acids. Germline V gene lookup returns CDR1 MDHEN and CDR2 SYDVKM. V was pared by 3 bases and J by 4 bases, with 10 bases between. The CDR3 loop reads CASSFWQGNQPQHS. In DNA, the CDR3 is TGTGCCAGCAGTTTCTGGCAGGGAAATCAGCCCCAGCATTCT.

There are many counts of this clonotype. This chain links TRBV20-1 with TRBJ2-1; D may correspond to TRBD1 or TRBD2 (6 bases each). CDR1 is DFQATT, CDR2 SNEGSKA, per germline (reference sequence). Trimming stripped 2 bases from V and 7 bases from J, with 21 bases between. The CDR3 runs 16 residues. For the CDR3, the DNA is TGCAGTGCTAGACCTTTGGTTCCGGGGGCGAATAATGAGCAGTTCTTC. Translated: CSARPLVPGANNEQFF.

This clonotype has a count of ten or more. The chain employs TRBV13 and TRBJ1-1; no firm D call. The V end lost 1 base, the J end lost 0 bases, and 9 bases lay between the germline ends. Germline assignment: CDR1 PRHDT and CDR2 FYEKMQ (reference sequence). This CDR3 contains 15 residues. CDR3 bases: TGTGCCAGCAGCTTAGTGGAAGCGTTGAACACTGAAGCTTTCTTT. Its translation is CASSLVEALNTEAFF.

This clonotype was counted many times. The V and J genes are TRBV2 and TRBJ2-5, with a tentative D call TRBD1 (5 bases). The germline V gene encodes CDR1 SNHLY and CDR2 FYNNEI. Trimming left V 8 bases short and J 0 bases short, with 16 bases between. The CDR3 extends over 15 amino acids. This CDR3 reads CASQGVVLNQETQYF. DNA for the CDR3: TGTGCCAGCCAAGGGGTGGTTTTGAACCAAGAGACCCAGTACTTC.

V usage is TRBV7-8 and J usage is TRBJ1-1; weak D call: TRBD1 (5 bases). This CDR3 is built from 14 residues. V lost 5 bases to trimming and J lost 4 bases, with 14 bases between them. Germline CDR1 and CDR2: SGHVS and FQNEAQ. This chain's CDR3 is CASSPTQGFTEAFF. CDR3 nucleotide sequence: TGTGCCAGCAGCCCCACTCAGGGTTTCACTGAAGCTTTCTTT.

This clonotype has just a few counts. The rearrangement links TRBV19 to TRBJ1-1; no clear D gene. Germline assignment: CDR1 LNHDA and CDR2 SQIVND (reference sequence). This CDR3 comprises 13 residues. Between the trimmed V and J ends, which lost 7 bases and 1 base, there was a span of 10 bases. The CDR3 DNA follows: TGTGCCAGTACCCCGACATCGAACACTGAAGCTTTCTTT. Protein sequence: CASTPTSNTEAFF.

The chain recombines TRBV20-1 with TRBJ1-6, with a possible D match to TRBD1 (6 bases). CDR1 and CDR2 (germline): DFQATT, SNEGSKA (reference sequence). This CDR3 has 13 residues. The V and J ends lost 6 bases and 9 bases respectively, with 15 bases between them. The CDR3 sequence: CSATRGHSSPLHF. Written as DNA, the CDR3 is TGCAGTGCGACCCGGGGGCATAGTTCACCCCTCCACTTT.

This chain joins TRBV9 and TRBJ2-1, with D maybe TRBD1 (5 bases). Germline V gene sequence: CDR1 SGDLS, CDR2 YYNGEE. The CDR3 is made up of 15 amino acids. V was cut by 3 bases and J by 4 bases, with 14 bases left in between. CDR3: CASSAAQGQYNEQFF. The CDR3 coding sequence is TGTGCCAGCAGCGCCGCCCAGGGTCAGTACAATGAGCAGTTCTTC.